A selection of T cell receptor beta chains follows, all from one sample in a study of lymphopenia after photon versus proton radiotherapy. Measured with immunoSEQ multiplex PCR; TCRdb has only the in-frame clones, and not every one. The table lists about 14,000 clones, under 90% of them singletons. Source: peripheral blood, taken from a patient treated with photon-based radiotherapy. Receptors were obtained from a man aged 50 or older with gastric cancer. Each CDR3 is given with its conserved first and last residue. A D gene is named only where the DNA matches it firmly. Size tells how often a clone was seen (once, few, many) or the class of an expanded clone, and some rows leave it out.

clone size	V gene	D gene	J gene	CDR3 DNA	CDR3 protein
-	TRBV30	TRBD1	TRBJ1-1	TGTGCCTGGAGGGTTAGGACAGGGGGCTTGACGGGCACTGAAGCTTTCTTT	CAWRVRTGGLTGTEAFF
few	TRBV14	-	TRBJ2-7	TGTGCCAGCAGCCAAGGCGTATCCTACGAGCAGTACTTC	CASSQGVSYEQYF
few	TRBV19	-	TRBJ1-2	TGTGCCAGTAGCATAACAGGGCATGGCTACACCTTC	CASSITGHGYTF
-	TRBV2	-	TRBJ2-3	TGTGCCAGCAGTGTTATAGATCTTAGCACAGATACGCAGTATTTT	CASSVIDLSTDTQYF
-	TRBV19	-	TRBJ2-3	TGTGCCAGCGGGACTTACCTCACAGATACGCAGTATTTT	CASGTYLTDTQYF
-	TRBV6-4	-	TRBJ2-2	TGTGCCAGCAGTGTCGGCATAGCGACCGGGGAGCTGTTTTTT	CASSVGIATGELFF
few	TRBV7-2	-	TRBJ1-2	TGTGCCAGCCGGGACTATGGCTACACCTTC	CASRDYGYTF
-	TRBV11-2	-	TRBJ2-5	TGTGCCAGCAGCCGACTCAGAGGTAGAGAGACCCAGTACTTC	CASSRLRGRETQYF
few	TRBV6-1	-	TRBJ1-6	TGTGCCAGCAGTACCTGGGACGGGGGTAATTCACCCCTCCACTTT	CASSTWDGGNSPLHF
-	TRBV15	-	TRBJ2-5	TGTGCCACCAGCAGAGACTACGCCTCCCAAGAGACCCAGTACTTC	CATSRDYASQETQYF
-	TRBV6-6	-	TRBJ2-1	TGTGCCAGCGGGCGGGGAGCCTACAATGAGCAGTTCTTC	CASGRGAYNEQFF
-	TRBV11-2	-	TRBJ2-7	TGTGCCAGCAGCCCGGAAGGGTCAGCCTACGAGCAGTACTTC	CASSPEGSAYEQYF
-	TRBV19	-	TRBJ1-2	TGTGCCAGTAGTAGGGACGGGAGCTACACCTTC	CASSRDGSYTF
-	TRBV29-1	-	TRBJ2-3	TGCAGCGTTCTAACAGCCAATACGCAGTATTTT	CSVLTANTQYF
-	TRBV29-1	-	TRBJ1-1	TGCAGCGTTGGTATTGACGGTAACACTGAAGCTTTCTTT	CSVGIDGNTEAFF
-	TRBV11-2	TRBD1	TRBJ1-3	TGTGCCAGCAGCTCCGACAGGGCTGGAAACACCATATATTTT	CASSSDRAGNTIYF
once	TRBV18	-	TRBJ1-5	TGTGCCAGCTCGACGGACGGTAGCAATCAGCCCCAGCATTTT	CASSTDGSNQPQHF
-	TRBV15	-	TRBJ2-3	TGTGCCACCAGCAGAGATCGGGGCGGGGGCCAACACACAGATACGCAGTATTTT	CATSRDRGGGQHTDTQYF
-	TRBV7-2	-	TRBJ2-2	TGTGCCAGCAGCTACGGAGTTGGGGAGCTGTTTTTT	CASSYGVGELFF
-	TRBV7-8	TRBD1	TRBJ1-1	TGTGCCAGCAGCAACCGACAGGGGACGGGCACTGAAGCTTTCTTT	CASSNRQGTGTEAFF
-	TRBV11-2	-	TRBJ1-3	TGTGCCAGCAGCAGGACAGCGGTAGATGGAAACACCATATATTTT	CASSRTAVDGNTIYF
-	TRBV4-1	-	TRBJ2-2	TGCGCCACCCGTCCAGGGAACGGGGAGCTGTTTTTT	CATRPGNGELFF
-	TRBV5-1	TRBD2	TRBJ2-2	TGCGCCAGCAGCTTGGTGTTCCGGGAGGAGGGGGAGCTGTTTTTT	CASSLVFREEGELFF
once	TRBV4-3	-	TRBJ2-3	TGCGCCAGCAGCCGCCTAACAGGGGGGGTTTGGGATACGCAGTATTTT	CASSRLTGGVWDTQYF
few	TRBV5-4	-	TRBJ1-2	TGTGCCAGCAGCTCGCCGGGCTCACTCCCTAGCTATGGCTACACCTTC	CASSSPGSLPSYGYTF
-	TRBV2	TRBD2	TRBJ2-1	TGTGCCAGCAGTGAAAGACTAGCCTCAATCTCCTACAATGAGCAGTTCTTC	CASSERLASISYNEQFF
-	TRBV5-5	-	TRBJ2-7	TGTGCCAGCAGCTTGGAACAGAACTACGAGCAGTACTTC	CASSLEQNYEQYF
-	TRBV2	-	TRBJ1-6	TGTGCCAGCAGTTCCGAAGGTTCACCCCTCCACTTT	CASSSEGSPLHF
-	TRBV11-2	-	TRBJ2-3	TGTGCCAGCAGCTTAGAAACACCTTTAAGCACAGATACGCAGTATTTT	CASSLETPLSTDTQYF
few	TRBV5-1	-	TRBJ1-2	TGCGCCAGCAGCTTGGTTGGGGAGCGTGGCTACACCTTC	CASSLVGERGYTF
once	TRBV5-1	-	TRBJ2-1	TGCGCCAGCAGCTTGCAATTAAATGAGCAGTTCTTC	CASSLQLNEQFF
-	TRBV11-1	TRBD1	TRBJ1-3	TGTGCCAGCAGCGATCAGGGGGCTGGAAACACCATATATTTT	CASSDQGAGNTIYF
-	TRBV5-4	-	TRBJ2-6	TGTGCCAGCAGCTCAGGGGGGGGCTCCGGGGCCAACGTCCTGACTTTC	CASSSGGGSGANVLTF
-	TRBV6-5	-	TRBJ1-2	TGTGCCAGCAGTTCTGCGTACAGGAACTATGGCTACACCTTC	CASSSAYRNYGYTF
-	TRBV9	TRBD1	TRBJ2-5	TGTGCCAGCAGCGCGGGACAGGGGGAGGTTATCGGGCAGTACTTC	CASSAGQGEVIGQYF
-	TRBV6-4	-	TRBJ2-1	TGTGCCAGCAGTGACTCTTCCTGGGACGGGGGTGAGCAGTTCTTC	CASSDSSWDGGEQFF
-	TRBV5-1	TRBD1	TRBJ2-7	TGCGCCAGCAGCTTGTGGGACAGTAACTACGAGCAGTACTTC	CASSLWDSNYEQYF
-	TRBV29-1	-	TRBJ2-3	TGCAGCGTTGGGGACTCCCCACTGGGAGTGCAGTATTTT	CSVGDSPLGVQYF
-	TRBV19	TRBD1	TRBJ2-2	TGTGCCAGTAGGGGACAGGGCGCCGGGGAGCTGTTTTTT	CASRGQGAGELFF
-	TRBV19	-	TRBJ1-3	TGTGCCAGTAGTCCTGAGGAAGGAAACACCATATATTTT	CASSPEEGNTIYF
-	TRBV30	TRBD1	TRBJ1-6	TGTGCCTTTGCGGGACAGTATAATTCACCCCTCCACTTT	CAFAGQYNSPLHF
-	TRBV2	-	TRBJ2-1	TGTGCCAGCAGGGGGACTTCGGACAATGAGCAGTTCTTC	CASRGTSDNEQFF
-	TRBV30	TRBD2	TRBJ2-5	TGTGCCTGGAGTGTGAGGACTAGCGGGGCTATAACCCAGTACTTC	CAWSVRTSGAITQYF
few	TRBV19	TRBD2	TRBJ2-1	TGTGCCAGTAGTATAGGGACTAGGACGAATGAGCAGTTCTTC	CASSIGTRTNEQFF
-	TRBV10-3	-	TRBJ2-7	TGTGCCATCGGGGACCCATCCTACGAGCAGTACTTC	CAIGDPSYEQYF
-	TRBV19	-	TRBJ2-2	TGTGCCAGCAGTCGGTACAGGGACACCAACACCGGGGAGCTGTTTTTT	CASSRYRDTNTGELFF
-	TRBV10-3	-	TRBJ2-3	TGTGCCATCAGTCTGCGCACAGATACGCAGTATTTT	CAISLRTDTQYF
-	TRBV9	-	TRBJ1-3	TGTGCCAGCAGCGTAGGCGGGGGGAGATACTCTGGAAACACCATATATTTT	CASSVGGGRYSGNTIYF
-	TRBV15	TRBD2	TRBJ2-5	TGTGCCGTCCGGGGGGGCCTCGGGCCGGAGACCCAGTACTTC	CAVRGGLGPETQYF
-	TRBV2	-	TRBJ2-7	TGTGCCAGCAGTGAAGCAGCCGGGACCCACTACGAGCAGTACTTC	CASSEAAGTHYEQYF
few	TRBV19	-	TRBJ1-2	TGTGCCAGTAGTATCCCAGGCTTGCACTATGGCTACACCTTC	CASSIPGLHYGYTF
-	TRBV23-1	TRBD1	TRBJ2-5	TGCGCCAGCAGTCACCCAAATGGGACAGGGGAAGAAGAGACCCAGTACTTC	CASSHPNGTGEEETQYF